The T cell receptor (beta chain) under discussion was sequenced for a study of T cells in Graves' hyperthyroidism and ophthalmopathy. The sample holds many counts of this clonotype. Around 9.8 ml fresh peripheral blood yielded the PBMCs. Germline values: CDR1 SGHDT, CDR2 YYEEEE. The V gene end was trimmed by 4 bases and the J gene end by 3 bases; junction bases not matched to a gene: 13. The CDR3 consists of 18 residues. TCR beta CDR3 regions were amplified from RNA. TCR CDR3 regions were first amplified by RT-PCR with HTBI primers. TCRdb recomputed calls from the multiplex PCR reads with MiXCR, one row per CDR3 protein. The sample comprises about 400,000 distinct CDR3 sequences, over 12% of which are singletons, and roughly a fifth rests with the top ten.

The TCR was taken from a woman aged 55 to 70 with Graves' ophthalmopathy. Sequencing was carried out using blood. The rearrangement uses TRBV5-6 and TRBJ2-7, with 13 nucleotides matching TRBD2. The CDR3 is CASSPGLAGVQTNYEQYF. The DNA of the CDR3 is TGTGCCAGCAGCCCCGGACTAGCGGGAGTTCAAACCAACTACGAGCAGTACTTC.